This T cell receptor beta chain was identified in a study of T cell responses to AZD1222 COVID-19 vaccine. Germline lookup yields CDR1 SGHRS and CDR2 YFSETQ. Trimming stripped 0 bases from V and 3 bases from J, with 7 bases between. The CDR3 length is 14 residues. Here immunoSEQ multiplex PCR was the method, and the copy in TCRdb shows in-frame clones only, minus some. This sample has over 100,000 clones; roughly nine tenths occur once, and the top ten carry 2.4%. This chain links TRBV5-1 with TRBJ1-3; the D is unclear. Sequenced here: peripheral blood, sampled on day 0 of AZD1222 vaccination. The sequence came from an adult in good health. The CDR3 DNA reads as TGCGCCAGCAGCTTGGCGGGGTATGGAAACACCATATATTTT. Encoded protein: CASSLAGYGNTIYF.